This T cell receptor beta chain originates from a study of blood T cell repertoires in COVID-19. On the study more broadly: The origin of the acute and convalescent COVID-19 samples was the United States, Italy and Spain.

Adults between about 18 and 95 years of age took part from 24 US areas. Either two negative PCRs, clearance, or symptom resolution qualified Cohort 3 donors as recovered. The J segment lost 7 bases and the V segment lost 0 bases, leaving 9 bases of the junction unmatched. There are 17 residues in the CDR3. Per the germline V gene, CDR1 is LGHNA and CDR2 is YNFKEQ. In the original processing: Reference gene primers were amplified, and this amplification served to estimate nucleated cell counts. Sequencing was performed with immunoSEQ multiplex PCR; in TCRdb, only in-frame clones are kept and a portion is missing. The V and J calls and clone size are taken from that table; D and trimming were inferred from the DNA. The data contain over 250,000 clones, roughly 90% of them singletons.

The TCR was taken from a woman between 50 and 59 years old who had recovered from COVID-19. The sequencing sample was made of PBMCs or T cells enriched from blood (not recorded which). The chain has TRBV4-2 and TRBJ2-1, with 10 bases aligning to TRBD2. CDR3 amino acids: CASSQDEASGSLNEQFF. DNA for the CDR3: TGTGCCAGCAGCCAAGATGAGGCTAGCGGGAGTTTAAATGAGCAGTTCTTC.